Here is one T cell receptor beta chain with its context. Its target is not known. Frozen unsorted single-cell suspensions supplied the genomic DNA. Some clones are missing from TCRdb's copy, which holds only in-frame ones; the method was immunoSEQ multiplex PCR. The sample has 5,000 or so clones; approximately 76% are singletons. The data stem from a study of immune cell composition in non-small cell lung cancer. Study observations and caveats: Smoking pack-years did not significantly correlate with tumour TCR-beta clonality. Lung squamous cell carcinoma tumours had significantly higher top 10 clone scores and productive clonality than lung adenocarcinoma. Adenocarcinomas with higher top tumour-associated clone frequency had more reactive TILs.

This CDR3 has 16 residues. Germline V gives CDR1 SGHVT, CDR2 SQSDAQ. Losses at the gene ends were 2 bases for V and 3 bases for J; bases not matched to a gene: 10. The sequencing input was lung tumor tissue. This TCR was recovered from a human donor with non-small cell lung cancer. This chain joins TRBV7-4 and TRBJ2-7; TRBD2 agrees at 7 bases. The CDR3, as DNA: TGTGCCAGCAGCTTACGGGGCTTGGGGGGGGGCTACGAGCAGTACTTC. This encodes CASSLRGLGGGYEQYF.